The 4 T cell receptor beta chains reported below all come from one sample, sequenced in a study of blood T cell repertoires in COVID-19. Produced via immunoSEQ multiplex PCR; TCRdb's table is partial and in-frame only. The table has more than 150,000 clones, around 87% seen once; the top ten hold 2% to 2.5%. Material: PBMCs or T cells enriched from blood (not recorded which). The receptors were sampled from a woman in her 30s who had recovered from COVID-19.

J is TRBJ1-1 and V is TRBV27; D is ambiguous. This CDR3 has 15 amino acids. CDR1 and CDR2 (germline): MNHEY, SMNVEV (reference sequence). Trimming removed 3 bases from V and 2 bases from J, with 13 bases in between. As DNA, the CDR3 is TGTGCCAGCAGTTTTGTAGGCGGGGTAAACACTGAAGCTTTCTTT. Translated, it gives CASSFVGGVNTEAFF.

This sequence joins TRBV30 and TRBJ1-2; weak D call: TRBD1 (5 bases). Germline loops: CDR1 GTSNPN, CDR2 SVGIG (reference sequence). V was trimmed by 5 bases and J by 3 bases, leaving 13 bases between them. This CDR3 is built from 13 residues. For the CDR3, the DNA is TGTGCCTGGGCGCGGGGCCCTTACTATGGCTACACCTTC. Its protein product is CAWARGPYYGYTF.

This clone was detected once. This chain connects TRBV13 to TRBJ1-2; 12 nucleotides match TRBD1. CDR3 size: 16 residues. Germline-derived CDR1 and CDR2 are PRHDT and FYEKMQ (reference sequence). The junction had 9 bases not matched to a gene; V was cut back by 2 bases and J by 8 bases. The CDR3, as DNA: TGTGCCAGCAGCTTAACCTCCGGGACAGGGGGCCAAGGCTACACCTTC. Its protein is CASSLTSGTGGQGYTF.

As for this clone: Other DNA sequences in this specimen translate into the identical CDR3. This chain joins TRBV9 and TRBJ1-1; 8 positions agree with TRBD1. The germline gives CDR1 SGDLS, CDR2 YYNGEE. The trim removed 4 bases at V and 0 bases at J, leaving 5 bases unmatched. There are 15 residues in the CDR3. CDR3 sequence (DNA): TGTGCCAGCAGCCCTCGGGGACAGGTGAACACTGAAGCTTTCTTT. Amino acid sequence: CASSPRGQVNTEAFF.